This T cell receptor beta chain was recovered during a study of beta chain features in type 1 diabetes. About the study: Researchers looked at over 100,000,000 sorted cells across all samples.

Regarding the study as a whole: A moderate, significant TCRB CDR3 shortening appeared in type 1 diabetes across four CD4+ subsets. Naive, central memory and regulatory TCRB repertoires appeared more similar among patients than healthy donors.

The CDR3 covers 14 residues. Germline CDR1 PRHDT, CDR2 FYEKMQ (reference sequence). The V gene lost 3 bases and the J gene lost 2 bases, with 11 bases spanning the gap. Sequencing targeted expressed TCRB transcripts, as all isolated RNA had been reverse transcribed. The average output of naive, central memory and regulatory T cell samples was about 3.3 million reads. Clones were sequenced by immunoSEQ multiplex PCR, and TCRdb holds only the in-frame ones, with some missing. The table lists hundreds of thousands of clones, 55% to 70% of them singletons. With regard to this clone: Its antigen is undetermined.

The sample consisted of naive CD4+ T cells from blood. V and J are TRBV13 and TRBJ2-7; maybe TRBD2 (6 bases). The sequence came from a man aged 25-40 years in good health. The CDR3 DNA is TGTGCCAGCAGCTTTGTTAGCGGTGCCTACGAGCAGTACTTC. It translates to CASSFVSGAYEQYF.